The 22 T cell receptor beta chains presented below share a single source sample, sequenced in a study of early T cells in non-severe SARS-CoV-2 infection. In TCRdb, the 5' RACE reads were re-called with MiXCR into one record per CDR3 protein. The table lists about 71,000 distinct CDR3 sequences, approximately 15% of them singletons. Input material: whole blood. The receptor source for this set is an adult who was a healthcare worker with PCR-confirmed SARS-CoV-2 infection or an uninfected control (not recorded which).

This clonotype was found a few times. J is TRBJ1-1 and V is TRBV27; perhaps TRBD1 as D (5 bases). The CDR3 is made up of 15 amino acids. Germline loops: CDR1 MNHEY, CDR2 SMNVEV (reference sequence). Trimming removed 2 bases from V and 8 bases from J, with 18 bases in between. CDR3 residues: CASSLEGQAHREAFF. The DNA of the CDR3 is TGTGCCAGCAGTTTAGAAGGCCAGGCCCACAGGGAAGCTTTCTTT.

This sequence joins TRBV6-4 and TRBJ2-6; perhaps D is TRBD1 or TRBD2 (5 bases each). Trimming took 3 bases from V and 0 from J, leaving 9 bases between them. The germline V gene encodes CDR1 MRHNA and CDR2 SNTAGT. CDR3 length: 16 residues. The DNA of the CDR3 is TGTGCCAGCAGTGAGGGGACCCTCTCTGGGGCCAACGTCCTGACTTTC. As protein: CASSEGTLSGANVLTF.

In this sample, this clonotype turned up many times. V and J are TRBV3-1 and TRBJ1-6; D not resolved. This CDR3 is built from 14 residues. The V and J ends lost 4 bases and 9 bases respectively, with 13 bases between them. In germline, CDR1 is LGHDT, CDR2 YNNKEL (reference sequence). CDR3 nucleotides: TGTGCCAGCAGCCCAAGGACTCCCCCTTCACCCCTCCACTTT. Translating gives CASSPRTPPSPLHF.

This clonotype was observed many times. The chain recombines TRBV6-2 or TRBV6-3 with TRBJ1-3, with D perhaps TRBD1 (5 bases). Trimming removed 4 bases at V and 0 bases at J, with 16 bases between. Germline CDR1 is MNHEY and CDR2 is SVGEGT. There are 17 residues in the CDR3. The CDR3 nucleotides read TGTGCCAGCAGTTTGGGGCCAGTCCTTTTCTCTGGAAACACCATATATTTT. Translation: CASSLGPVLFSGNTIYF.

The sample holds a few counts of this clonotype. This chain uses TRBV6-6 with TRBJ2-1; 8 nucleotides align to TRBD2. This CDR3 has 15 amino acids. Germline V gene sequence: CDR1 MNHNY, CDR2 SVGAGI (reference sequence). J lost 7 bases, V lost 0 bases, and 5 bases had no gene match. The CDR3: CASSYSFGLANEQFF. In DNA form, the CDR3 reads TGTGCCAGCAGTTACTCGTTTGGACTAGCAAATGAGCAGTTCTTC.

This clonotype was found many times. V usage is TRBV29-1 and J usage is TRBJ1-1; no clear D gene. Germline values: CDR1 SQVTM, CDR2 ANQGSEA. The CDR3 sequence is 12 residues long. V was pared by 4 bases and J by 4 bases, with 10 bases between. The CDR3 region has the DNA TGCAGCGTTGGGGCAGAGACCACTGAAGCTTTCTTT. Protein: CSVGAETTEAFF.

This clonotype was found many times. CDR3 sequence reads: CASSRYNEQFF. In DNA, the CDR3 is TGTGCCAGCAGCCGTTACAATGAGCAGTTCTTC. The V gene is TRBV12-3 or TRBV12-4, the J gene TRBJ2-1, with D unclear. Trimming shortened V by 6 bases and J by 4 bases, and 4 bases separated the two germline ends. The CDR3 totals 11 residues.

There are a few counts of this clonotype. V and J are TRBV4-3 and TRBJ1-5; a weak D match, TRBD1 (5 bases). Germline V gives CDR1 LGHNA, CDR2 YSLEER. This CDR3 is built from 14 residues. V lost 4 bases, J lost 3 bases, and 10 bases lay in between. The CDR3 loop reads CASSPEDNNQPQHF. The CDR3 DNA reads as TGCGCCAGCAGCCCAGAGGACAACAATCAGCCCCAGCATTTT.

J is TRBJ2-6 and V is TRBV19, with D unresolved. Germline V lookup: CDR1 LNHDA, CDR2 SQIVND (reference sequence). V was clipped by 5 bases and J by 2 bases, with 10 bases between them. This CDR3 comprises 15 residues. Here the CDR3 DNA reads TGTGCCAGTAGTCCCCTGACAACTGGGGCCAACGTCCTGACTTTC. It encodes CASSPLTTGANVLTF.

The chain links TRBV12-3 or TRBV12-4 to TRBJ1-5, with D tentatively TRBD1 (6 bases). Between the trimmed V and J ends, which lost 4 bases and 2 bases, there was a span of 12 bases. The CDR3 is 15 residues long. The CDR3 sequence is CASSSRGGGNQPQHF. The CDR3 nucleotides are TGTGCCAGCAGTTCCAGGGGTGGGGGCAATCAGCCCCAGCATTTT.

This clonotype was seen many times. This chain links TRBV20-1 with TRBJ1-4, with D hard to call. The CDR3 has 13 residues. Germline V gives CDR1 DFQATT, CDR2 SNEGSKA (reference sequence). V was trimmed by 3 bases and J by 8 bases, leaving 13 bases between them. CDR3 sequence (DNA): TGCAGTGCTAGGGGGAAGGTTTGGGAAAAACTGTTTTTT. Translated, it gives CSARGKVWEKLFF.

This clonotype appeared a few times. This chain joins TRBV5-1 and TRBJ1-5, with D possibly TRBD1 on 5 matching bases. Germline CDR1 is SGHRS and CDR2 is YFSETQ. V lost 4 bases to trimming and J lost 7 bases, with 18 bases between them. The CDR3 length is 15 residues. The CDR3 DNA sequence: TGCGCCAGCAGCCCGGGGGAGGGAATGGCGCAGCCCCAGCATTTT. Its protein product is CASSPGEGMAQPQHF.

This clonotype was picked up a small number of times. The chain couples TRBV10-3 to TRBJ2-3, with TRBD1 as a possible D gene (6 bases). The germline gives CDR1 ENHRY, CDR2 SYGVKD. Trimming took 5 bases from V and 4 from J, leaving 10 bases between them. The CDR3 covers 13 residues. CDR3 protein: CAISPGDPDTQYF. Here the CDR3 DNA reads TGTGCCATCAGTCCAGGGGATCCAGATACGCAGTATTTT.

The chain recombines TRBV7-2 with TRBJ1-1; a possible D gene is TRBD1 (6 bases). This CDR3 has 11 residues. Looked up from germline, CDR1 is SGHTA and CDR2 is FQGNSA. Trimming stripped 8 bases from V and 5 bases from J, with 9 bases between. The CDR3 spells CASQGGTEAFF. CDR3 sequence (DNA): TGTGCCAGCCAAGGGGGAACTGAAGCTTTCTTT.

This clonotype occurred a few times. The chain has TRBV5-4 and TRBJ2-7; 11 nucleotides match TRBD1. The ends lost 4 bases at V and 6 bases at J; junction bases unmatched: 6. This CDR3 region has 14 residues. Germline CDR1 is SGHNT and CDR2 is YYREEE (reference sequence). The CDR3 protein is CASSNGQGAGEQYF. The DNA for the CDR3 is TGTGCCAGCAGCAACGGACAGGGGGCGGGCGAGCAGTACTTC.

The chain uses TRBV12-3 or TRBV12-4 and TRBJ2-1; the D call may be TRBD1 or TRBD2 (5 bases each). V was cut by 6 bases and J by 6 bases, with 12 bases left in between. The CDR3 is 13 residues long. The CDR3 region is CASSRGRPNEQFF. The CDR3, as DNA: TGTGCCAGCAGCCGGGGACGGCCCAATGAGCAGTTCTTC.

This clonotype was seen only a few times. This rearrangement joins TRBV20-1 to TRBJ1-4, with no clear D. CDR1 is DFQATT and CDR2 is SNEGSKA in the germline V gene (reference sequence). The CDR3 is made up of 13 amino acids. Trimming shortened V by 7 bases and J by 6 bases, and 15 bases separated the two germline ends. The CDR3 DNA reads as TGCAGTGTTAGCCCAAGTCTAGATGAAAAACTGTTTTTT. It encodes CSVSPSLDEKLFF.

The sample holds a few counts of this clonotype. The chain couples TRBV12-3 or TRBV12-4 to TRBJ2-7, with 15 bases matching TRBD2. The CDR3 is 16 amino acids. V shed 3 bases and J 2 bases; nucleotides not matched to a gene: 2. The CDR3 DNA follows: TGTGCCAGCAGTTTTGGGACTAGCGGGGGGACCTACGAGCAGTACTTC. Translation gives CASSFGTSGGTYEQYF.

This clonotype has at least ten counts. The chain is built from TRBV29-1 and TRBJ1-5; 10 bases line up with TRBD1. J lost 4 bases, V lost 6 bases, and 9 bases had no gene match. The CDR3 consists of 15 residues. Germline V gives CDR1 SQVTM, CDR2 ANQGSEA. The CDR3 reads CSVQEPGQGNQPQHF. DNA for the CDR3: TGCAGCGTGCAGGAACCGGGACAGGGGAATCAGCCCCAGCATTTT.

In this sample, this clonotype turned up many times. The rearrangement links TRBV6-6 to TRBJ1-3; TRBD1 might be the D (5 bases). CDR1 is MNHNY and CDR2 is SVGAGI in the germline V gene (reference sequence). The CDR3 length is 17 residues. Trimming pared 4 bases from V and 4 bases from J, leaving 20 bases between. This CDR3 reads CASSSEGRVPRGNTIYF. The CDR3 nucleotides read TGTGCCAGCAGTTCCGAGGGGCGTGTTCCGAGGGGAAACACCATATATTTT.

This clonotype was recorded once. The chain links TRBV28 to TRBJ1-2; TRBD1 matches 8 bases. V shed 6 bases, J shed 4 bases, and the junction held 7 bases outside the gene matches. CDR3 length equals 14 residues. Germline V CDR1 and CDR2: MDHEN, SYDVKM. The CDR3 loop reads CASRPRGLGYGYTF. The CDR3 nucleotides are TGTGCCAGCAGGCCCAGGGGGCTCGGCTATGGCTACACCTTC.

The genes are TRBV7-2 and TRBJ1-6; unclear D gene. V lost 3 bases and J 9 bases, leaving 12 bases between the germline ends. Germline-derived CDR1 and CDR2 are SGHTA and FQGNSA. This CDR3 spans 14 amino acids. The DNA of the CDR3 is TGTGCCAGCAGCTTCGCTACAGAGGCTTCACCCCTCCACTTT. Its protein is CASSFATEASPLHF.